In this sample, the clone carrying this T cell receptor beta chain turned up many times. Its antigen is not known. The CDR3 runs to 16 residues. The V gene lost 0 bases and the J gene lost 8 bases, with 19 bases spanning the gap. CDR1 is LGHDT and CDR2 is YNNKEL in the germline V gene (reference sequence). Building of the TCR beta libraries involved iRepertoire HTBI primers and Arm-PCR of CDR3 regions. One entry per CDR3 protein results from TCRdb running MiXCR on the multiplex PCR reads. The sample has about 460,000 distinct CDR3 sequences, around 15% seen once. This entry belongs to a study of regulatory T cells in long-lasting Graves disease. Study in general: Newly diagnosed Graves' patients took antithyroid drugs under 3 months. Study observations and caveats: Accuracy was possibly reduced by small sample size. Investigators studied peripheral blood only, not thyroid tissue.

Time point of the sample: newly diagnosed GD, antithyroid drugs for less than 3 months. Following extraction of RNA from PBMCs, that RNA was used to make the TCR library. This sample was also put to use in a study of T cells in Graves' hyperthyroidism and ophthalmopathy.

Here the sequenced sample was peripheral blood mononuclear cells (PBMCs), taken at new diagnosis, from a patient treated with antithyroid drugs. This clonotype originated in a woman in her forties or fifties with Graves disease. The chain carries TRBV3-1 and TRBJ1-2; tentative D call: TRBD1 (6 bases). CDR3 DNA sequence: TGTGCCAGCAGCCAAGAAGGTTTGGGGGGCGCAGAAGGCTACACCTTC. It codes for CASSQEGLGGAEGYTF.